This note documents a single T cell receptor (beta chain) sequence. Original analysis: Between-group CDR3 differences, defined by clinicopathological status, yielded a distant-metastasis classifier for papillary thyroid cancer. From the PCR reads, TCRdb re-called clones with MiXCR. The authors' filters were not applied to this entry. Here the sample spans 7,000 to 8,500 clones, roughly 24% being singletons. The data derive from a study of metastatic and nonmetastatic thyroid tumors. All patients reached thyroid surgery having received no treatment beforehand. CDR1 DFQATT and CDR2 SNEGSKA come from the germline V gene (reference sequence). V lost 1 base and J 2 bases, leaving 6 bases between the germline ends. There are 12 residues in the CDR3.

This sequence joins TRBV20-1 and TRBJ2-7, with D possibly being TRBD2 (5 bases). The sample taken for sequencing was tumor tissue. The clonotype was recovered from a female donor with papillary thyroid cancer or a benign thyroid nodule (not recorded which). Some clones in this sample may be carry-over from other donors' samples. In nucleotides, the CDR3 is TGCAGTGCTAGAGGGGAGACCTACGAGCAGTACTTC. Translating it yields CSARGETYEQYF.